This TCR beta chain was captured in a study of T cells and Merkel cell carcinoma outcomes. The data were produced by immunoSEQ multiplex PCR, yet TCRdb's version contains in-frame clones alone and is incomplete. The table has some 13,000 clones, roughly 92% seen once. This receptor was obtained from a human donor with Merkel cell carcinoma. Sequenced: tumor tissue from Merkel cell carcinoma.

This CDR3 reads CASSLAKRGPRTDTQYF. CDR3 nucleotide sequence: TGTGCCAGCAGCTTAGCGAAGCGGGGGCCGCGCACAGATACGCAGTATTTT. V is TRBV7-9 and J is TRBJ2-3; TRBD2 matches at 8 bases. Germline V gene data show CDR1 as SEHNR and CDR2 as FQNEAQ (reference sequence). CDR3 length: 17 residues. V was clipped by 0 bases and J by 1 base; unmatched bases: 6.